The text below deals with one T cell receptor beta chain. This clone's antigen is unknown. No base quality values were provided; no much bigger clone lies one nucleotide off. This sample is part of a study of blood T cell repertoires in COVID-19 (dated by TCRdb to the early 2020s). Regarding the research as a whole: Collaborator samples came from the United States, Italy and Spain and covered acute and convalescent phases of COVID-19. Samples were obtained from the ongoing ImmuneRACE study (first 160 participants) and from some 1,300 subjects provided by 6 global collaborators. Nearly every sample came with metadata listing a de-identified subject ID, COVID-19 status, age in years and sex. Subjects who had been exposed to COVID-19, were actively infected with it, or had recovered from it provided the deeply sampled blood TCRbeta repertoires that made up the dataset. The material from the prospective study consisted of cDNA or gDNA derived from T cells, B-cell-depleted T cells, or PBMCs. The repertoires were released in a freely available public database intended as a resource for research on the immune response to SARS-CoV-2. Where available, HLA class I and class II types were taken from metadata supplied by the sample provider and were not determined by assay-based typing.

Whole blood was collected in K2EDTA tubes by collaborating institutions according to the institutions' own protocols. Collaborator samples were shipped for TCRbeta analysis as frozen whole blood, isolated PBMCs, or DNA extracted from either sample type. The immunoSEQ Assay, a bias-controlled multiplex PCR, was used to amplify TCRbeta CDR3 regions from genomic DNA. Turning to the authors' computational methods: The number of nucleated cells in each sample was estimated from the amplification of reference gene primers within the assay. Sequence reads were collapsed and filtered to measure the absolute abundance of every unique TCRbeta CDR3 rearrangement. For each sample, productive Simpson clonality was calculated as the square root of Simpson's diversity index over productive rearrangements. Entries here come from immuneACCESS through TCRdb and include only in-frame sequences with V and J called. Some clones fail to appear in such tables; in the studies checked, an unresolved V gene covers under half of the shortfall, and the cause of the remainder is unknown. The DNA gave D and trimming, while V, J and clone size come from that table. Recorded for this sample are 200,000 to 250,000 clones; about 85% of them occurred a single time. Together, the top ten hold about 0.93% of the sample.

Here is what the overall study found, with its caveats: The quantity of clinical and demographic metadata differed by source and by participant and was supplied without curation.

According to the germline V gene, CDR1 reads KGHSH and CDR2 reads LQKENI. V is cut back by 3 bases and J by 4 bases, with 7 bases in the junction unmatched. Spanning cysteine to phenylalanine, the CDR3 consists of 15 amino acids. Only the CDR3 region is kept as DNA, spanning 45 bases read in frame from base 1. The V and J segments used are TRBV18 and TRBJ1-2, with 8 bases in between that match TRBD1. This receptor was obtained from a man between 35 and 55 years old with acute or convalescent COVID-19. Sequencing input: peripheral blood. The DNA sequence is as follows: TGTGCCAGCTCACCCGGACAGGGAGAAGGCTATGGCTACACCTTC. Translation gives CASSPGQGEGYGYTF.